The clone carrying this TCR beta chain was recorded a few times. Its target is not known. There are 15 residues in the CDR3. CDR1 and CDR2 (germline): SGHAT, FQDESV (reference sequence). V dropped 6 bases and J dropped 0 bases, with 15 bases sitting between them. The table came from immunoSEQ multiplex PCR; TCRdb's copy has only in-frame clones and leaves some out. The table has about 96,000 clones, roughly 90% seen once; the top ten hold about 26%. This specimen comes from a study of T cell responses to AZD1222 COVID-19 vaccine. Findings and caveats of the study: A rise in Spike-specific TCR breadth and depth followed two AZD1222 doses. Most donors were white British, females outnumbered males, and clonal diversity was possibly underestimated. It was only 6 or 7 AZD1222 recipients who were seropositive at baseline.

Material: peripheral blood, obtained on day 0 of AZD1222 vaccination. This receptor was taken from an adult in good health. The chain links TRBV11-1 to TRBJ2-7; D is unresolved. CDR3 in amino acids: CASSLRTQSSYEQYF. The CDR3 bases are TGTGCCAGCAGTCTGAGGACCCAAAGCTCCTACGAGCAGTACTTC.